This T cell receptor (beta chain) was identified during a study of blood T cell repertoires in COVID-19. Study at large: The cDNA or gDNA used as material had been derived from T cells, B-cell-depleted T cells, or PBMCs.

TCRdb keeps only in-frame clones here, not all; method: immunoSEQ multiplex PCR. The data contain hundreds of thousands of clones, 75% to 90% of them singletons. The CDR3 length is 15 residues. Between the trimmed V and J ends, which lost 2 bases and 1 base, there was a span of 11 bases. Germline CDR1 and CDR2: MNHNS and SASEGT. The source of this sequence is a man aged 60 to 75 who had recovered from COVID-19. The rearrangement joins TRBV6-1 to TRBJ2-5; maybe TRBD2 (5 bases). The sample was PBMCs or T cells enriched from blood (not recorded which). The CDR3: CASSERRTSQETQYF. The CDR3 bases are TGTGCCAGCAGTGAAAGGAGGACTTCCCAAGAGACCCAGTACTTC.